Shown below are 11 T cell receptor beta chains from a single sample sequenced in a study of blood T cell repertoires in COVID-19. Profiling relied on immunoSEQ multiplex PCR, and the TCRdb table lists in-frame clones only, not all of them. The sample yields about 30,000 clones, over 70% seen once. The sequencing sample was made of peripheral blood. These receptors came from a man between 60 and 75 years old with active COVID-19.

This chain links TRBV9 with TRBJ2-5; 7 nucleotides agree with TRBD2. V lost 0 bases, J lost 2 bases, and 10 bases stayed unmatched. Germline CDR1 SGDLS, CDR2 YYNGEE. This CDR3 has 17 residues. CDR3 coding DNA: TGTGCCAGCAGCGTAGCGGGGACTACGGAAGGGCAAGAGACCCAGTACTTC. Encoded protein: CASSVAGTTEGQETQYF.

The V gene is TRBV11-3, the J gene TRBJ2-1; TRBD1 is a possible D gene (6 bases). V lost 1 base to trimming and J lost 0 bases, with 10 bases between them. CDR3 length: 16 amino acids. Germline-derived CDR1 and CDR2 are SGHNT and YENEEA. The CDR3 region is CASSLAQGHSYNEQFF. The CDR3 DNA is TGTGCCAGCAGCTTAGCTCAGGGGCACTCCTACAATGAGCAGTTCTTC.

This chain joins TRBV6-1 and TRBJ2-1, with TRBD1 matching over 9 bases. The CDR3 spans 15 residues. In germline, CDR1 is MNHNS, CDR2 SASEGT. Unmatched junction bases numbered 5, after V lost 1 base and J lost 7 bases. CDR3 loop: CASSEGGQGVNEQFF. DNA for the CDR3: TGTGCCAGCAGTGAAGGGGGACAGGGAGTGAATGAGCAGTTCTTC.

The rearrangement links TRBV2 to TRBJ1-2; perhaps TRBD1 as D (5 bases). The CDR3 length is 16 residues. The germline CDR1 and CDR2 sequences are SNHLY and FYNNEI. Deletions cut 2 bases from V and 7 bases from J, with 20 bases between. CDR3 protein: CASSETRRGGVGGYTF. The CDR3 region has the DNA TGTGCCAGCAGTGAAACCCGCCGGGGGGGAGTTGGTGGCTACACCTTC.

V and J are TRBV6-5 and TRBJ2-3, with D uncertain. Germline CDR1 is MNHEY and CDR2 is SVGAGI. V lost 6 bases and J lost 0, with 13 bases in between. CDR3 length equals 15 residues. Here the CDR3 reads CASSPRRKSTDTQYF. The CDR3 DNA reads TGTGCCAGCAGCCCGCGGCGCAAGAGCACAGATACGCAGTATTTT.

The chain carries TRBV27 and TRBJ2-4; TRBD1 is a possible D gene (7 bases). The CDR3 spans 15 residues. Germline lookup yields CDR1 MNHEY and CDR2 SMNVEV (reference sequence). V lost 2 bases to trimming and J lost 6 bases, with 14 bases between them. Here the CDR3 reads CASSLRRGQLNIQYF. The CDR3 bases are TGTGCCAGCAGTTTAAGGCGGGGACAGCTAAACATTCAGTACTTC.

The chain employs TRBV19 and TRBJ2-7, with 9 bases aligning to TRBD1. The junction had 7 bases not matched to a gene; V was cut back by 4 bases and J by 0 bases. CDR1 and CDR2 from the germline V gene are LNHDA and SQIVND (reference sequence). CDR3 length: 16 residues. The CDR3 DNA follows: TGTGCCAGTAGTAACCCGGGACAGGGAGACTCCTACGAGCAGTACTTC. This sequence encodes CASSNPGQGDSYEQYF.

The V call is TRBV5-8, the J call TRBJ2-1; TRBD2 might be the D (5 bases). In germline, CDR1 is SGHTS, CDR2 YDEGEE. V lost 4 bases and J 7 bases, leaving 18 bases between the germline ends. This CDR3 contains 15 residues. The CDR3 coding sequence is TGTGCCAGCAGCGCGGTGGGATTTAGCGCGAATGAGCAGTTCTTC. This sequence encodes CASSAVGFSANEQFF.

The genes are TRBV19 and TRBJ2-5; 7 bases are a match to TRBD1. With 4 bases clipped from V and 2 bases from J, the junction kept 4 bases outside the gene matches. The CDR3 sequence is 14 residues long. The germline gives CDR1 LNHDA, CDR2 SQIVND (reference sequence). In DNA, the CDR3 is TGTGCCAGTAGTACCAGGGACAGACAAGAGACCCAGTACTTC. Translation: CASSTRDRQETQYF. Complete variable domain (other parts from reference TRBV19 and TRBJ2-5): DGGITQSPKYLFRKEGQNVTLSCEQNLNHDAMYWYRQDPGQGLRLIYYSQIVNDFQKGDIAEGYSVSREKKESFPLTVTSAQKNPTAFYLCASSTRDRQETQYFGPGTRLLVL.

The V gene is TRBV5-4, the J gene TRBJ2-1, with TRBD2 identical over 11 bases. V shed 1 base and J 7 bases; nucleotides not matched to a gene: 4. CDR3 length equals 15 residues. In germline, CDR1 is SGHNT, CDR2 YYREEE (reference sequence). CDR3 sequence: CASSLPGLAANEQFF. In DNA, the CDR3 is TGTGCCAGCAGCTTGCCGGGACTAGCGGCTAATGAGCAGTTCTTC.

The chain recombines TRBV4-1 with TRBJ2-1, with a tentative D call TRBD2 (6 bases). V was trimmed by 4 bases and J by 1 base, leaving 11 bases between them. This CDR3 region has 15 residues. CDR1 is MGHRA, CDR2 YSYEKL, per germline. CDR3 amino acids: CASSPEEGSYNEQFF. CDR3 in DNA: TGCGCCAGCAGCCCCGAGGAGGGTTCCTACAATGAGCAGTTCTTC.